The clone carrying this T cell receptor (beta chain) was counted many times. What it recognizes is unknown. With the read ending 3 residues before the CDR3 end, the germline J gene is used to fill in that end. The data were taken from a study of T cell clonality in common variable immunodeficiency. With 4 bases removed from V and 6 bases from J, the gap between germline ends came to 19 bases. The CDR3 sequence is 16 residues long. Germline lookup yields CDR1 MNHEY and CDR2 SMNVEV (reference sequence). Study outcomes and limitations: CVID subjects had higher TCRbeta clonality than healthy controls, most marked in about a third.

Some clones are missing from TCRdb's copy, which holds only in-frame ones; the method was immunoSEQ multiplex PCR. The sample holds tens of thousands of clones, and no clone turns up only once. The source is a person aged 18-69 years in good health. The rearrangement joins TRBV27 to TRBJ1-5; D perhaps matches TRBD1 (6 bases). Material for sequencing was peripheral blood mononuclear cells. CDR3 sequence reads: CASSSLQGSTSQPQHF. The DNA read from the CDR3 is TGTGCCAGCAGTTCCCTACAGGGTTCCACGAGTCAGCCC.